This T cell receptor (beta chain) was recorded in a study of blood T cell repertoires in COVID-19. Study-wide context: Whether acute or convalescent, the COVID-19 samples came from the United States, Italy and Spain.

This table comes from immunoSEQ multiplex PCR, and its TCRdb copy is limited to in-frame clones, with some not included. The data show around 400,000 clones, with over 75% seen just once and roughly 2.1% held by the top ten. The CDR3 has 15 amino acids. V lost 0 bases and J lost 8; bases outside the gene matches: 7. From germline, CDR1 is SEHNR and CDR2 FQNEAQ (reference sequence). The chain joins TRBV7-9 to TRBJ1-2, with TRBD1 matching 9 bases. This TCR came from a woman in her sixties with COVID-19, enrolled during active disease. The sample comprised peripheral blood. The CDR3 sequence: CASSLAPRTGEGYTF. DNA for the CDR3: TGTGCCAGCAGCTTAGCGCCTCGGACAGGGGAAGGCTACACCTTC.